This T cell receptor (beta chain) was recorded in a study of vaccination and CD4 T cells after COVID-19. Study context: The post-COVID samples were taken a median around 100 days after diagnosis, anywhere from 35 to 161.

Sequencing of cultured CD4+ T cell DNA used the Oncomine TCR Beta short-read assay. TCRdb passed the PCR reads through MiXCR, listing each CDR3 protein once. The sample lists about 7,000 distinct CDR3 sequences, 39% occurring once. Treatment of the sample: roughly nine-day PBMC culture with coronavirus spike peptide pools or control peptides (ViraFEST assay). From the unexposed donor, CD4+ T cells were collected ahead of the COVID-19 pandemic (2011-2018). ViraFEST grew antigen-specific T cells using peptide pools, then sequenced TCRs. Culture of two million PBMCs per well took place with about 9.8 IU/ml IL-2 and approximately 11 ug/ml peptide pools. Of note for this clonotype: The antigen remains undetermined.

Germline V gene lookup returns CDR1 MNHNS and CDR2 SASEGT. V lost 1 base and J lost 4; bases outside the gene matches: 13. The CDR3 spans 18 residues. The clonotype was recovered from a human donor in good health. The material sequenced was CD4+ T cells from blood, cultured in vitro. The chain couples TRBV6-1 to TRBJ2-5, with 9 bases identical to TRBD2. The CDR3 loop reads CASSEGLQAGGPGETQYF. For the CDR3, the DNA is TGTGCCAGCAGTGAAGGCCTCCAGGCGGGGGGGCCCGGAGAGACCCAGTACTTC.